These T cell receptor beta chains were read from a single sample in a study of cytomegalovirus exposure and HLA in healthy donors. Using immunoSEQ multiplex PCR, the repertoire was profiled, and TCRdb retains in-frame clones only, with some absent. The table has about 310,000 clones, roughly 90% seen once. The specimen was PBMCs. Receptors originate from a man aged 25 to 40 in good health and CMV-seronegative. The CDR3 runs from the conserved cysteine through the conserved F or W. Fields, in order: D gene, J gene, V gene, clone size, CDR3 DNA, CDR3 protein. D genes are given only for firm matches. Part of the rows lack a size; the others show once, few, many or a class for expanded clones.

d_call: TRBD1; j_call: TRBJ2-7; v_call: TRBV12-5; clone_size: -; cdr3_nt: TGTGCTAGTGGTTTGGCGCCCGGGACAGGGTACGAGCAGTACTTC; cdr3_aa: CASGLAPGTGYEQYF
d_call: -; j_call: TRBJ2-3; v_call: TRBV10-1; clone_size: -; cdr3_nt: TGCGCCACAGGGGAAAACACAGATACGCAGTATTTT; cdr3_aa: CATGENTDTQYF
d_call: -; j_call: TRBJ2-3; v_call: TRBV4-2; clone_size: once; cdr3_nt: TGTGCCAGCAGCCAAGGGTTGGCGGGGCGGTTGACCAACACAGATACGCAGTATTTT; cdr3_aa: CASSQGLAGRLTNTDTQYF
d_call: -; j_call: TRBJ2-5; v_call: TRBV2; clone_size: -; cdr3_nt: TGTGCCAGCAGGCGGGACGCGAGAGGAGAGACCCAGTACTTC; cdr3_aa: CASRRDARGETQYF
d_call: TRBD1; j_call: TRBJ1-2; v_call: TRBV7-8; clone_size: -; cdr3_nt: TGTGCCAGCAGCTTGAGGGACAGGGGTTATTACTACACCTTC; cdr3_aa: CASSLRDRGYYYTF
d_call: TRBD1; j_call: TRBJ1-2; v_call: TRBV6-1; clone_size: once; cdr3_nt: TGTGCCAGCAGTGAGCCGGGACAGGGGGCCGGCTACACCTTC; cdr3_aa: CASSEPGQGAGYTF
d_call: TRBD1; j_call: TRBJ2-3; v_call: TRBV4-1; clone_size: -; cdr3_nt: TGCGCCAGCAGCCAACGGGACAGGGCTGTAGATACGCAGTATTTT; cdr3_aa: CASSQRDRAVDTQYF
d_call: -; j_call: TRBJ2-6; v_call: TRBV7-6; clone_size: -; cdr3_nt: TGTGCCAGCAGCTGGGGAAAGGGGCGTAGCGGGGCCAACGTCCTGACTTTC; cdr3_aa: CASSWGKGRSGANVLTF
d_call: TRBD2; j_call: TRBJ2-1; v_call: TRBV29-1; clone_size: -; cdr3_nt: TGCAGCGTTACCGGTGGAGCGGGGGAGTACAATGAGCAGTTCTTC; cdr3_aa: CSVTGGAGEYNEQFF
d_call: -; j_call: TRBJ2-7; v_call: TRBV30; clone_size: -; cdr3_nt: TGTGCCTGGAGTGAGAGGGCGAGGCGCTCCTACGAGCAGTACTTC; cdr3_aa: CAWSERARRSYEQYF
d_call: TRBD1; j_call: TRBJ1-1; v_call: TRBV9; clone_size: -; cdr3_nt: TGTGCCAGCAGCACCGACCCACAGGGGTTCACTGAAGCTTTCTTT; cdr3_aa: CASSTDPQGFTEAFF